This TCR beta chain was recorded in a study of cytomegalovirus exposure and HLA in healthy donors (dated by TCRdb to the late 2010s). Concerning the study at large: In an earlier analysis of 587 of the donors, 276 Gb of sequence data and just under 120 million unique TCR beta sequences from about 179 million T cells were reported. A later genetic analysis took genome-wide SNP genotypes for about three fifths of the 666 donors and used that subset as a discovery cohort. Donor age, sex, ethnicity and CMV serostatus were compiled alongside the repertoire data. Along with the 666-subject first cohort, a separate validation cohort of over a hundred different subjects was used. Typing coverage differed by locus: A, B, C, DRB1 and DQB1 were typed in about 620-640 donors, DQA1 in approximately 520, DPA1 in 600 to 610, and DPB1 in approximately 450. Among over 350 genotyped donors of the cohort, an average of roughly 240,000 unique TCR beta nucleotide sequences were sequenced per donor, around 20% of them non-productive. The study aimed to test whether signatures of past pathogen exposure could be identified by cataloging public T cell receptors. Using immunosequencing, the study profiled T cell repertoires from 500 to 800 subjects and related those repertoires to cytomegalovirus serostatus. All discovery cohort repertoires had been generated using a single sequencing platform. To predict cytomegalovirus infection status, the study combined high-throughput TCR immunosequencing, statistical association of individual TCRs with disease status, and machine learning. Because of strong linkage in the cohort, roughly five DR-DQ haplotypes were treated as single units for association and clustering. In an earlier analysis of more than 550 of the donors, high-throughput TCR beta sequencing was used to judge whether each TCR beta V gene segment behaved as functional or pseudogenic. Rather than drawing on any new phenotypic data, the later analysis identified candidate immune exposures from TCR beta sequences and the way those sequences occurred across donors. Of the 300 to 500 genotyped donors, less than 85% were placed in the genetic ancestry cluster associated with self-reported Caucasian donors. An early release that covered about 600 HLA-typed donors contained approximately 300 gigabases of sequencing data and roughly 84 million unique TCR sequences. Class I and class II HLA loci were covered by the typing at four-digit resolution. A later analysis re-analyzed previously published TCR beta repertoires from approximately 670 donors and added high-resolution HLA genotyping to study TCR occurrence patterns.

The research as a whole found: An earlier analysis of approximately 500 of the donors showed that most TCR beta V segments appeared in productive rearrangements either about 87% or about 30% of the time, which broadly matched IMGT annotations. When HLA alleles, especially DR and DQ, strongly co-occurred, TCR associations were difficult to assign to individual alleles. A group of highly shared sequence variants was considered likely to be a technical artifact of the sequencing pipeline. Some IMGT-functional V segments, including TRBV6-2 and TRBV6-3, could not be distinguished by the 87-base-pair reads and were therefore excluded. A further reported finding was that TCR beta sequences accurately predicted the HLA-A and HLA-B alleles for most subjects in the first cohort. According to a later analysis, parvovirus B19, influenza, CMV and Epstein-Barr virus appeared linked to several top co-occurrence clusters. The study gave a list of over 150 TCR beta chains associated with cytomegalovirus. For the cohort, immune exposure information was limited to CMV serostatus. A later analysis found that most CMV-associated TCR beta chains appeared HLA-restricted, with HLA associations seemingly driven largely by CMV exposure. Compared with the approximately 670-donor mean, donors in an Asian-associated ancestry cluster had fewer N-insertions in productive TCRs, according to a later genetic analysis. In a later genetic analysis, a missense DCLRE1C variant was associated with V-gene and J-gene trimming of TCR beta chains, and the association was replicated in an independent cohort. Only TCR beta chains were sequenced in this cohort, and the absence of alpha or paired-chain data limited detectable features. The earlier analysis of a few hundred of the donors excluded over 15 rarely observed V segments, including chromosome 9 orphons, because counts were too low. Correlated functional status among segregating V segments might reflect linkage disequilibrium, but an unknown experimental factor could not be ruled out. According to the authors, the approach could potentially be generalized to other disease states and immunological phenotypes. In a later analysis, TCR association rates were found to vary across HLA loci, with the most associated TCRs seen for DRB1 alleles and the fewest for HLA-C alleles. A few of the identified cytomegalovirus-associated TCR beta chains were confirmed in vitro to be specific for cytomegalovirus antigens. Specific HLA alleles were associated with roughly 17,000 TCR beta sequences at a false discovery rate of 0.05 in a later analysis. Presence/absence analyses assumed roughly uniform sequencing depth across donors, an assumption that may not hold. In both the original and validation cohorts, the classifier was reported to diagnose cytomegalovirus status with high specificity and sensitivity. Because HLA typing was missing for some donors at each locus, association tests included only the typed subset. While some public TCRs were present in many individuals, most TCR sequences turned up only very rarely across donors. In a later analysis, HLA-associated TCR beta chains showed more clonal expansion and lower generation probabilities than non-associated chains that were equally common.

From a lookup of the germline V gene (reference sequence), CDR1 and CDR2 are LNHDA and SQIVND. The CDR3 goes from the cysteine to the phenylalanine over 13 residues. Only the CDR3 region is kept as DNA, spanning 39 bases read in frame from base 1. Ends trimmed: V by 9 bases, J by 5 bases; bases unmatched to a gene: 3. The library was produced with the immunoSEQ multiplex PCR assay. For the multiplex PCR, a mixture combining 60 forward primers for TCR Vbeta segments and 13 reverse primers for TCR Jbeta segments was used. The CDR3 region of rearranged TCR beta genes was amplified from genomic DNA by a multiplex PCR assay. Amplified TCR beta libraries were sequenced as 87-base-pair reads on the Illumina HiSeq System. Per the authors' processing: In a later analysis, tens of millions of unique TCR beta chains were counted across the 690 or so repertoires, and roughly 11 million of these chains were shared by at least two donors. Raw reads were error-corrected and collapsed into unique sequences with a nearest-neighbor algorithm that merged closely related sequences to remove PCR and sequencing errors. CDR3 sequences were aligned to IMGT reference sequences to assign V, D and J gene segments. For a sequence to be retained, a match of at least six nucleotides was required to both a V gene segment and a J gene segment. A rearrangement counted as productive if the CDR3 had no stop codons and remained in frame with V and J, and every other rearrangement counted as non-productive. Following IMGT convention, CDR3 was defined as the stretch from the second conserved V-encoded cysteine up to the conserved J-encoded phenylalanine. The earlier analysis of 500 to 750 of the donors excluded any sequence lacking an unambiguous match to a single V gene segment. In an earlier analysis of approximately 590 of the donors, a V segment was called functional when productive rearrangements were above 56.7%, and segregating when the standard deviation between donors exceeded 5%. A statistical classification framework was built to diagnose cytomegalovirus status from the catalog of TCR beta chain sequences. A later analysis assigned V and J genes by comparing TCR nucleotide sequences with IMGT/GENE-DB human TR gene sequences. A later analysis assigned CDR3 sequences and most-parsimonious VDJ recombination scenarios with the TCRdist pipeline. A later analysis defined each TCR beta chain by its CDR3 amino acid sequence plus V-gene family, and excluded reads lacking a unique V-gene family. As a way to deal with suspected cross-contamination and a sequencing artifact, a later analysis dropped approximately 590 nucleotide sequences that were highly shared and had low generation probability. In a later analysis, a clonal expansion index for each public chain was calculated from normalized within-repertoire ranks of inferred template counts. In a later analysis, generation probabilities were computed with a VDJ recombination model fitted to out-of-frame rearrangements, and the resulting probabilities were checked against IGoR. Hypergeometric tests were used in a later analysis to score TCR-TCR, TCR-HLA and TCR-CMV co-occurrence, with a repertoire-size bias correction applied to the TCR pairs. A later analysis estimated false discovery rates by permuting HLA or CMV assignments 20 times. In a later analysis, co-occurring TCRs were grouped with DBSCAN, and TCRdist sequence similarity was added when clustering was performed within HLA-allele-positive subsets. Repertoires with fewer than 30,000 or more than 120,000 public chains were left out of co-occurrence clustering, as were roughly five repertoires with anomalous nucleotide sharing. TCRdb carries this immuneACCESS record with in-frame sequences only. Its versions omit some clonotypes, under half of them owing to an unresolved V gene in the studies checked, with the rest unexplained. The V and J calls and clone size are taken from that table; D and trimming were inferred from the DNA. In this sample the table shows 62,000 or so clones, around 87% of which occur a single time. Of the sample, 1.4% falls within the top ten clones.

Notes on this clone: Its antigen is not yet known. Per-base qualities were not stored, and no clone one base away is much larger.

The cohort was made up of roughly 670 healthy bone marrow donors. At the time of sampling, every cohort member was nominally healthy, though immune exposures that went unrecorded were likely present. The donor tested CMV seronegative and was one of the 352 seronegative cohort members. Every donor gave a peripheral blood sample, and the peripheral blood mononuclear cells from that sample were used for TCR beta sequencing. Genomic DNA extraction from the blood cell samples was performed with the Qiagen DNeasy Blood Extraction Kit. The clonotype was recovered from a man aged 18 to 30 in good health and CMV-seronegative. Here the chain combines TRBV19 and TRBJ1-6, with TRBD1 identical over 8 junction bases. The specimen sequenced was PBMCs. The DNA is TGTGCCAGCAAGGGACAGGATAATTCACCCCTCCACTTT. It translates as CASKGQDNSPLHF.